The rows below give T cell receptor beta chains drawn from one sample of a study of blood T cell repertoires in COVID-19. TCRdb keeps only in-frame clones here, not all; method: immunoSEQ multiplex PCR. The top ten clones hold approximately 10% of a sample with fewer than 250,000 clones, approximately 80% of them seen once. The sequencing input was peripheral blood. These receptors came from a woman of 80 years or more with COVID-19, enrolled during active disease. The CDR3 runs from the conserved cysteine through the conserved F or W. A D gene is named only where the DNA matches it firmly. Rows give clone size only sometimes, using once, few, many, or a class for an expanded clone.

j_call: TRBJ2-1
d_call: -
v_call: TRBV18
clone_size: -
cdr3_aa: CASSPNRVDEQFF
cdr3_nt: TGTGCCAGCTCACCGAACAGGGTCGATGAGCAGTTCTTC

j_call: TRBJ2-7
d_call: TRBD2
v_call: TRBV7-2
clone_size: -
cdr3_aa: CASSESGGISYEQYF
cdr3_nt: TGTGCCAGCAGCGAGAGCGGGGGCATCTCCTACGAGCAGTACTTC

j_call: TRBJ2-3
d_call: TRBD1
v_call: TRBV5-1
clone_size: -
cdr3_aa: CASSLTGVDADTQYF
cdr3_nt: TGCGCCAGCAGCTTGACAGGGGTTGATGCAGATACGCAGTATTTT

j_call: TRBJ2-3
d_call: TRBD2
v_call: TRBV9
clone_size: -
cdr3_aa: CASSVEQRGGGDTQYF
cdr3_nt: TGTGCCAGCAGCGTAGAGCAGCGGGGGGGCGGAGATACGCAGTATTTT

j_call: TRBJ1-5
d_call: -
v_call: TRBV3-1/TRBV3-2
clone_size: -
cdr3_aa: CASSQAGARQPQHF
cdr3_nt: TGTGCCAGCAGCCAAGCTGGGGCCCGGCAGCCCCAGCATTTT

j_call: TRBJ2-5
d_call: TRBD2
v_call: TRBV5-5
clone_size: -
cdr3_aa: CASSPVGTIPNRQETQYF
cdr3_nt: TGTGCCAGCAGCCCCGTCGGGACTATCCCCAATCGGCAAGAGACCCAGTACTTC

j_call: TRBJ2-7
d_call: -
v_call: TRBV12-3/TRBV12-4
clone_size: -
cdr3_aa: CASRSTGSYEQYF
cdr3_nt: TGTGCCAGCAGATCGACAGGCTCCTACGAGCAGTACTTC

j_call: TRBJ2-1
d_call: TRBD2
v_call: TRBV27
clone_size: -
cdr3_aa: CASSAGTSVSEQFF
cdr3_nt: TGTGCCAGCAGTGCCGGGACTAGCGTTTCTGAGCAGTTCTTC

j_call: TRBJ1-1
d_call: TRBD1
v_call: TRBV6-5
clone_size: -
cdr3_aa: CASSPATGGNTEAFF
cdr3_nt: TGTGCCAGCAGCCCGGCGACAGGGGGGAACACTGAAGCTTTCTTT

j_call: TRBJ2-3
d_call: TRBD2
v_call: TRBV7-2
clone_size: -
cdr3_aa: CASSLAWGGDTQYF
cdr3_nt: TGTGCCAGCAGCTTAGCCTGGGGGGGGGATACGCAGTATTTT

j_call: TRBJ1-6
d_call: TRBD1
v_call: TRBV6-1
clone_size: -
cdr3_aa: CASSEAYPPGQRSPLHF
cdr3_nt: TGTGCCAGCAGTGAAGCTTATCCTCCGGGACAGAGATCACCCCTCCACTTT

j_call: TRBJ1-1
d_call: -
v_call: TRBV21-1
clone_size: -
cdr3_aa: CANGGARDTEAFF
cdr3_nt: TGTGCCAATGGAGGGGCTAGGGACACTGAAGCTTTCTTT

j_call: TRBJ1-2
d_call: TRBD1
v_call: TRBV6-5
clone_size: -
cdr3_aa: CATETGSTPFYGYTF
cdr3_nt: TGTGCCACGGAGACAGGGTCAACCCCGTTTTATGGCTACACCTTC

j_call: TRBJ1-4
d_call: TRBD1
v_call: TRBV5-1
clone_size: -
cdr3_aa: CASSVGTGHEKLFF
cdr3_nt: TGCGCCAGCAGCGTGGGGACAGGGCATGAAAAACTGTTTTTT

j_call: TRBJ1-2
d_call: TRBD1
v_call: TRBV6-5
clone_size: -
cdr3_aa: CASSWQSGQGYGYTF
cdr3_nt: TGTGCCAGCAGTTGGCAGTCCGGACAGGGCTATGGCTACACCTTC

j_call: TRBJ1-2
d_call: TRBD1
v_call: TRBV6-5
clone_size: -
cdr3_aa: CAVEDRGYGYTF
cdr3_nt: TGTGCCGTCGAGGACAGGGGCTATGGCTACACCTTC

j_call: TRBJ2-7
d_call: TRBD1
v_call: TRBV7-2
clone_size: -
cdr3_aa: CASSAGQGRARSEQYF
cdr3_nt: TGTGCCAGCAGCGCCGGACAGGGGAGGGCCAGAAGCGAGCAGTACTTC

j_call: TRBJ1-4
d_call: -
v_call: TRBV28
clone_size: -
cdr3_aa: CASSSPSEKLFF
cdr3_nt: TGTGCCAGCAGTTCCCCCAGTGAAAAACTGTTTTTT

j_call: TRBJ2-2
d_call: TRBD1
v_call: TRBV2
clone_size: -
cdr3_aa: CASRQGAGTGELFF
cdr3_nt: TGTGCCAGCAGGCAGGGGGCGGGGACCGGGGAGCTGTTTTTT

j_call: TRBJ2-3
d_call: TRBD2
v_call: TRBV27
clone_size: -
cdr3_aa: CASSLSSSGGGGKQYF
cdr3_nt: TGTGCCAGCAGTTTAAGTTCTAGCGGGGGAGGAGGGAAGCAGTATTTT

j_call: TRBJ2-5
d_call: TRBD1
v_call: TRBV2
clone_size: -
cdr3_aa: CASSDIGTGEETQYF
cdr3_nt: TGTGCCAGCAGTGACATCGGGACAGGGGAAGAGACCCAGTACTTC

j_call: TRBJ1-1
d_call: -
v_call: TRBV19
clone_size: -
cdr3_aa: CASSRLEGTEAFF
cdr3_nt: TGTGCCAGTAGTAGATTGGAGGGCACTGAAGCTTTCTTT

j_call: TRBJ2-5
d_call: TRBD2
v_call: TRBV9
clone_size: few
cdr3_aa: CASSVATAGGLSRQETQYF
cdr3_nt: TGTGCCAGCAGCGTAGCTACAGCGGGGGGGCTCTCCCGCCAAGAGACCCAGTACTTC

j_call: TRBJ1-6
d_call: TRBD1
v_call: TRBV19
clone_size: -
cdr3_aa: CASTSTVTGDSPLHF
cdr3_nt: TGTGCCAGTACCTCAACTGTGACAGGGGATTCACCCCTCCACTTT

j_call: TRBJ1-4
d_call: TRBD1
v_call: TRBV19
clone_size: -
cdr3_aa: CATMDRGRGEKLFF
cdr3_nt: TGTGCCACTATGGACAGGGGGCGAGGGGAAAAACTGTTTTTT

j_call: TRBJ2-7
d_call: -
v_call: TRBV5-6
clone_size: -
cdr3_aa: CASSLGLYEQYF
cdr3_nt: TGTGCCAGCAGCTTGGGTCTCTACGAGCAGTACTTC